This section outlines one TCR beta chain sequence together with its context. Its antigen is unidentified. The sample originates from a study of CXCR3-negative and CXCR3-positive naive CD8 T cells. Study in general: Roughly 1.5 +/- 0.3 million TRB reads came from each library, giving about 135 million in total.

Study findings and constraints: CXCR3-positive naive cells carried more hydrophobic TRB CDR3s than CXCR3-negative ones. Naive cells, whether CXCR3-negative or CXCR3-positive, had similar TRBV-TRBJ usage, while memory cells differed. Memory CD8+ cells showed much lower diversity, while both naive subsets were comparably high.

5' RACE with UMI labels generated the TRB cDNA libraries. For each CDR3 protein, TCRdb gives one entry from its re-call of the 5' RACE reads, without DNA. The table counts about 130,000 distinct CDR3 sequences; roughly 0.31% lies in the top ten. The TCR originated in a human donor in good health. Some clones in this sample may be carry-over from other donors' samples. Source material: naive CXCR3- CD8+ T cells from blood. Subset indicated: CD45RO-CCR7+CD27+CD95- naive CD8+ T cells lacking CXCR3 (TNR3-).

The CDR3 region is CASSPTRTGREQYF. This chain uses TRBV28 with TRBJ2-7; TCRdb calls TRBD1, which cannot be checked without DNA. The CDR3 sequence is 14 residues long. CDR1 and CDR2 from the germline V gene are MDHEN and SYDVKM.